These 8 T cell receptor beta chains were all obtained from the same sample, sequenced in a study of HIV-infected patients and healthy controls. MiXCR, run by TCRdb on the 5' RACE reads, gives a single entry per CDR3 protein. The data show about 63,000 distinct CDR3 sequences, with around 16% seen just once and about 6% held by the top ten. The sequencing sample was made of CD4+ T cells from blood. These receptors were obtained from a human donor in good health.

This clonotype has just a few counts. CDR3 sequence: CASRRSGGGTDTQYF. Here the CDR3 DNA reads TGTGCCAGCAGACGTAGCGGGGGGGGTACAGATACGCAGTATTTT. The chain employs TRBV12-3 or TRBV12-4 and TRBJ2-3; 11 nucleotides line up with TRBD2. This CDR3 contains 15 residues. Trimming removed 6 bases from V and 3 bases from J; junction bases left unmatched: 5.

This clonotype came up a few times. The chain is built from TRBV6-2 or TRBV6-3 and TRBJ2-7; D is perhaps TRBD2 (5 bases). V gave up 5 bases and J gave up 3 bases, with 11 bases separating them. Germline V gene lookup returns CDR1 MNHEY and CDR2 SVGEGT. The CDR3 consists of 13 residues. The CDR3 reads CASSRTGFYEQYF. CDR3 coding DNA: TGTGCCAGCAGTCGCACGGGGTTCTACGAGCAGTACTTC.

This clonotype was counted at least ten times. The J gene is TRBJ2-5, the V gene TRBV10-3, with D possibly called TRBD1 or TRBD2 (5 bases each). Trimming stripped 5 bases from V and 1 base from J, with 14 bases between. Germline CDR1 and CDR2: ENHRY and SYGVKD. The CDR3 has 15 residues. This CDR3 reads CAISPKSGTQETQYF. DNA for the CDR3: TGTGCCATCAGTCCGAAATCAGGGACCCAAGAGACCCAGTACTTC.

The chain recombines TRBV29-1 with TRBJ2-3, with D perhaps given as TRBD1 or TRBD2 (5 bases each). Germline lookup yields CDR1 SQVTM and CDR2 ANQGSEA. V lost 7 bases and J lost 0, with 8 bases in between. This CDR3 comprises 12 residues. CDR3 in amino acids: CSGDLSTDTQYF. The CDR3 DNA sequence: TGCAGCGGGGACCTCAGCACAGATACGCAGTATTTT.

This clonotype has a count of ten or more. The gene calls are TRBV6-2 or TRBV6-3 and TRBJ2-3; 7 bases line up with TRBD2. V lost 8 bases to trimming and J lost 0 bases; unmatched junction nucleotides: 14. CDR1 MNHEY and CDR2 SVGEGT come from the germline V gene. CDR3 length equals 17 residues. CDR3 nucleotides: TGTGCCAGCCCGGGGCTAGCGGACTTTGCTAGCACAGATACGCAGTATTTT. It is translated as CASPGLADFASTDTQYF.

In this sample, this clonotype turned up a few times. This sequence joins TRBV5-4 and TRBJ1-1; D is perhaps TRBD1 (5 bases). The CDR3 has 16 residues. Germline assignment: CDR1 SGHNT and CDR2 YYREEE (reference sequence). Trimming cost V 4 bases and J 4 bases, with 20 bases left between them. The CDR3 here is CASSPSQGLQSTEAFF. DNA for the CDR3: TGTGCCAGCAGCCCGTCCCAGGGTCTCCAAAGCACTGAAGCTTTCTTT. Combining the CDR3 with reference TRBV5-4 and TRBJ1-1 gives the whole variable domain ETGVTQSPTHLIKTRGQQVTLRCSSQSGHNTVSWYQQALGQGPQFIFQYYREEENGRGNFPPRFSGLQFPNYSSELNVNALELDDSALYLCASSPSQGLQSTEAFFGQGTRLTVV.

This clonotype appeared a few times. The J gene is TRBJ1-1, the V gene TRBV20-1; D not resolved. CDR1 is DFQATT and CDR2 is SNEGSKA in the germline V gene (reference sequence). There are 14 residues in the CDR3. Between the trimmed V and J ends, which lost 0 bases and 2 bases, there was a span of 10 bases. CDR3 nucleotide sequence: TGCAGTGCTAGAGATCGGCTGTTCAACACTGAAGCTTTCTTT. It translates to CSARDRLFNTEAFF.

In this sample, this clonotype turned up many times. The chain couples TRBV24-1 to TRBJ2-6; D not resolved. This CDR3 has 15 residues. The germline CDR1 and CDR2 sequences are KGHDR and SFDVKD. V lost 8 bases to trimming and J lost 0 bases, with 10 bases between them. This CDR3 reads CATMDPHSGANVLTF. The DNA of the CDR3 is TGTGCCACCATGGACCCCCACTCTGGGGCCAACGTCCTGACTTTC.